This T cell receptor (beta chain) stems from a study of OX40 agonist ivuxolimab in advanced cancers. Study-level background: Ivuxolimab was a fully human IgG2 agonistic monoclonal antibody targeting the costimulatory receptor OX40 (CD134). Intravenous ivuxolimab was administered to patients every 2 weeks at six dose levels: 0.01, 0.1, 0.3, 1.5, 3 and 10 mg/kg. Among the roughly 50 dose-escalation patients, around 19 had hepatocellular carcinoma, approximately 15 melanoma, 9 renal cell carcinoma and 9 head and neck cancer. The dose-escalation cohort was roughly 83% male with a mean age of about 58 years, ranging from 23 to 79. Patients were allowed to have had prior anti-PD-1, anti-PD-L1 or anti-CTLA-4 therapy, and around 41% of the dose-escalation patients had previously received checkpoint inhibitors. Partial responses occurred in three dose-escalation patients: two with cutaneous melanoma and one with hepatocellular carcinoma. Peripheral TCRbeta sequencing aimed to test whether ivuxolimab altered TCR sequence diversity and caused clonal T-cell expansion. The paper describes the monotherapy dose-escalation part (N ≈ 51 patients) of the phase I trial of ivuxolimab. What the research found in general, with its limitations: On average, CD8+ T cells showed more expanded clones than CD4+ T cells after ivuxolimab. At doses from 0.1 to 3.0 mg/kg, clonal expansion was seen in both CD4+ and CD8+ blood T cells between baseline and week 6. Low levels of normalized T-cell clonal expansion were also seen in some patients who did not respond. The antigen specificity of the clonally expanded peripheral T cells was not determined. In the 0.1-3.0 mg/kg groups, partial responders were among the patients with the lowest normalized peripheral clonal expansion, particularly in CD8+ T cells.

To sequence the TCRbeta CDR3 region, genomic DNA was isolated from the sorted cells. The immunoSEQ Assay was used for sequencing of TCRbeta CDR3 regions. The immuneACCESS repertoire file appears here via TCRdb, limited to in-frame rearrangements. These files lack a portion of the clones; in checked studies, under half of the deficit traces to unresolved V genes, and the cause of the others is not known. A total of 80,000 to 95,000 clones appear in this sample, roughly 80% of them only once. The ten largest make up about 1.7% of the sample. Comment on this clone: What this receptor recognizes is not known. Qualities for individual bases were not recorded, and no much larger clone is one base off.

Taken from the germline V gene, the CDR1 and CDR2 loops are LGHNT and FRNRAP. From the cysteine up to the phenylalanine, the CDR3 has a length of 19 residues. Just CDR3 DNA is preserved here, 57 bases in frame from base 1. Trimming removed 1 base from V and 0 bases from J; the gene matches leave 11 bases unexplained. The trial excluded patients who had a history of autoimmune disease or were on systemic immunosuppression. Peripheral blood for TCR sequencing was drawn from every dose cohort at baseline, at cycle 4 day 1 and at cycle 7 day 1. Samples were obtained from an open-label, multicenter, first-in-human phase I dose-escalation trial of ivuxolimab. Adults with locally advanced or metastatic melanoma, renal cell, hepatocellular, or head and neck squamous cell carcinoma were enrolled in the trial. CD4+ and CD8+ T cells were sorted separately from peripheral blood before TCR sequencing.

The sample consisted of CD4+ or CD8+ T cells sorted from blood, taken in a trial of the OX40 agonist ivuxolimab. This chain joins TRBV12-5 to TRBJ1-1; 10 middle bases align to TRBD1. This sequence was found in an adult with an advanced solid tumor such as melanoma, head and neck, liver or kidney cancer. The CDR3 here reads CASGLAPPGQGSVNTEAFF. The DNA reads TGTGCTAGTGGTTTGGCACCCCCGGGACAGGGGTCCGTGAACACTGAAGCTTTCTTT.